The 9 T cell receptor beta chains listed next were all sequenced from one sample in a study of beta chain features in type 1 diabetes. The sequenced template was cDNA made from the entire isolated RNA. TCRdb's copy holds only in-frame clones and misses some; the assay was immunoSEQ multiplex PCR. The sample includes about 60,000 clones, around 63% of them seen just once. The source material was Tregs from blood. The receptors stem from a young woman in good health.

This chain's CDR3 is CASSQQGRNEQFF. CDR3 DNA: TGTGCCAGCAGCCAGCAGGGGCGGAATGAGCAGTTCTTC. The chain recombines TRBV14 with TRBJ2-1, with D tentatively TRBD1 (6 bases). The CDR3 has 13 amino acids. Trimming left V 3 bases short and J 7 bases short, with 10 bases between. CDR1 and CDR2 from the germline V gene are SGHDN and FVKESK.

This clone has a single count. The V and J genes are TRBV6-6 and TRBJ1-2; D uncertain. The germline gives CDR1 MNHNY, CDR2 SVGAGI (reference sequence). CDR3 length equals 15 residues. V shed 7 bases and J shed 8 bases, with 23 bases lying between them. Here the CDR3 reads CASTLIREQGRGYTF. CDR3 nucleotides: TGTGCCAGCACCCTTATCCGGGAGCAAGGGAGAGGCTACACCTTC.

CDR3 loop: CASSGPLAGAGNNEQFF. The CDR3 nucleotides are TGCGCCAGCAGCGGCCCCCTAGCGGGAGCGGGTAACAATGAGCAGTTCTTC. This chain uses TRBV10-2 with TRBJ2-1; 10 bases map to TRBD2. The CDR3 totals 17 residues. Germline CDR1 and CDR2: WSHSY and SAAADI. V was pared by 6 bases and J by 5 bases, with 13 bases of the junction left unmatched.

The J gene is TRBJ2-5, the V gene TRBV19; a possible D gene is TRBD1 (5 bases). Trimming cost V 5 bases and J 2 bases, with 12 bases left between them. CDR3 size: 14 residues. Germline CDR1 and CDR2: LNHDA and SQIVND (reference sequence). This chain's CDR3 is CASSSRTTQETQYF. The CDR3 nucleotides read TGTGCCAGTAGTTCCCGGACAACACAAGAGACCCAGTACTTC.

This chain joins TRBV4-1 and TRBJ2-5; 8 bases are a match to TRBD2. J lost 4 bases, V lost 2 bases, and 9 bases had no gene match. The CDR3 sequence is 16 residues long. Germline CDR1 MGHRA, CDR2 YSYEKL. The CDR3 sequence is CASSQYDGGAGETQYF. CDR3 coding DNA: TGCGCCAGCAGCCAATACGACGGGGGGGCAGGAGAGACCCAGTACTTC.

The chain uses TRBV2 and TRBJ2-7, with D unclear. With 7 bases removed from V and 1 base from J, the gap between germline ends came to 11 bases. The CDR3 loop spans 13 amino acids. Germline V gene lookup returns CDR1 SNHLY and CDR2 FYNNEI. CDR3 DNA sequence: TGTGCCAGCATCGAGGAGTTGTCCTACGAGCAGTACTTC. It translates to CASIEELSYEQYF.

CDR3 bases: TGTGCCAGCAGTGAATTAACAGGCGTTCAACGCCAAGAGACCCAGTACTTC. Its translation is CASSELTGVQRQETQYF. The chain recombines TRBV25-1 with TRBJ2-5, with D possibly matching TRBD1 (5 bases). V was clipped by 1 base and J by 1 base, with 16 bases between them. This CDR3 has 17 residues. CDR1 is MGHDK and CDR2 is SYGVNS in the germline V gene.

This clone showed up just a few times. The chain is built from TRBV25-1 and TRBJ2-5, with unresolved D. Looked up from germline, CDR1 is MGHDK and CDR2 is SYGVNS. Trimming stripped 0 bases from V and 3 bases from J, with 5 bases between. The CDR3 is 13 amino acids. The CDR3: CASSEYLKETQYF. The CDR3 DNA is TGTGCCAGCAGTGAATACCTAAAAGAGACCCAGTACTTC. Full variable domain (missing parts from reference TRBV25-1 and TRBJ2-5): EADIYQTPRYLVIGTGKKITLECSQTMGHDKMYWYQQDPGMELHLIHYSYGVNSTEKGDLSSESTVSRIRTEHFPLTLESARPSHTSQYLCASSEYLKETQYFGPGTRLLVL.

The chain links TRBV18 to TRBJ1-2; 11 nucleotides agree with TRBD1. The V gene's germline CDR1 is KGHSH and CDR2 LQKENI. J lost 4 bases, V lost 3 bases, and 1 base had no gene match. This CDR3 spans 14 amino acids. The DNA of the CDR3 is TGTGCCAGCTCACCCGGGACAGGGGGCTATGGCTACACCTTC. It encodes CASSPGTGGYGYTF.